These T cell receptor beta chains were read from a single sample in a study of regulatory T cells in long-lasting Graves disease. TCRdb used MiXCR to reprocess the multiplex PCR reads, holding one entry per CDR3 protein. The repertoire holds approximately 230,000 distinct CDR3 sequences, with about 16% as singletons. The source material was peripheral blood mononuclear cells (PBMCs), sampled at new diagnosis, from a patient treated with antithyroid drugs. These receptors were obtained from a female donor with Graves disease. CDR3s include the opening cysteine and the closing phenylalanine or tryptophan. Each record gives: V gene, clone size, D gene, J gene, CDR3 length, CDR3 DNA, CDR3 protein. D genes are given only for firm matches. Rows may omit the clone size; those that give it use once, few, many or a size class.

TRBV19	many	-	TRBJ1-1	13	TGTGCCAGTAGTCCTTACGTGAACACTGAAGCTTTCTTT	CASSPYVNTEAFF
TRBV7-2	many	-	TRBJ2-7	15	TGTGCCAGCAGCTTAGTTGTTGGCTGGGGCTACGAGCAGTACTTC	CASSLVVGWGYEQYF
TRBV10-3	many	-	TRBJ1-3	15	TGTGCCATCAGTGAGGACAGTGCCTCTGGAAACACCATATATTTT	CAISEDSASGNTIYF
TRBV10-3	many	-	TRBJ1-1	13	TGTGCCATCAGTGGAATGCAGAACACTGAAGCTTTCTTT	CAISGMQNTEAFF
TRBV2	many	-	TRBJ2-2	14	TGTGCCAGCAGTGAAGGGAGGGGGACCGGGGAGCTGTTTTTT	CASSEGRGTGELFF
TRBV19	many	TRBD1	TRBJ1-1	16	TGTGCCAGTAGTCTCGGGACAGGGGGCTTCGGCACTGAAGCTTTCTTT	CASSLGTGGFGTEAFF
TRBV28	many	-	TRBJ2-2	12	TGTGCCAGCAGTTTAAGCACCGGGGAGCTGTTTTTT	CASSLSTGELFF
TRBV29-1	many	-	TRBJ1-6	13	TGCAGCGTTGTTGAGGGAAGGGGCTCACCCCTCCACTTT	CSVVEGRGSPLHF
TRBV7-3	many	-	TRBJ2-3	14	TGTGCCAGCAGCTTAGGGCTAACCCCCGATACGCAGTATTTT	CASSLGLTPDTQYF
TRBV2	many	-	TRBJ1-4	15	TGTGCCAGCACCTTCGACAGAAAAGGGAATGAAAAACTGTTTTTT	CASTFDRKGNEKLFF
TRBV30	many	TRBD1	TRBJ2-1	13	TGTGCCTGGACCGGGACAGGGTTCAATGAGCAGTTCTTC	CAWTGTGFNEQFF
TRBV12-3/TRBV12-4	many	-	TRBJ2-7	14	TGTGCCAGCAGTTATCCAGCCCGGGCCTACGAGCAGTACTTC	CASSYPARAYEQYF
TRBV6-2/TRBV6-3	many	TRBD2	TRBJ2-1	14	TGTGCCAGCTTTAGCGGGGGCGACTACAATGAGCAGTTCTTC	CASFSGGDYNEQFF
TRBV6-2/TRBV6-3	many	-	TRBJ2-7	13	TGTGCCAGCATCGCCGACGGCCGGGACGAGCAGTACTTC	CASIADGRDEQYF
TRBV12-3/TRBV12-4	many	TRBD2	TRBJ2-3	15	TGTGCCAGCAGTTTAAGGCTGGGGGGGTCAGATACGCAGTATTTT	CASSLRLGGSDTQYF
TRBV27	many	-	TRBJ1-1	16	TGTGCCAGCAGTCCCTTCTTGGGTATGGGGCCGGGGGGAGCTTTCTTT	CASSPFLGMGPGGAFF
TRBV24-1	-	-	TRBJ2-6	14	TGTGCCACCTTGGACAGCTCTGGGGCCAACGTCCTGACTTTC	CATLDSSGANVLTF
TRBV24-1	-	TRBD2	TRBJ2-3	17	TGTGCCACCAGTGACCCGATAGCGGGGCCGGGCACAGATACGCAGTATTTT	CATSDPIAGPGTDTQYF
TRBV3-1	-	TRBD1	TRBJ1-1	16	TGTGCCAGCAGCCAAGATAAGCGGGACAGGGGCACTGAAGCTTTCTTT	CASSQDKRDRGTEAFF
TRBV7-9	-	TRBD1	TRBJ2-7	13	TGTGCCAGCAGCAGTACAGGGGGCTACGAGCAGTACTTC	CASSSTGGYEQYF
TRBV11-2	many	-	TRBJ2-1	14	TGTGCCAGCAGTTTGGGTGGCTCCTACAATGAGCAGTTCTTC	CASSLGGSYNEQFF
TRBV12-5	many	-	TRBJ2-5	14	TGTGCTAGTGGTGACGGGGGTGGTCAAGAGACCCAGTACTTC	CASGDGGGQETQYF
TRBV30	many	-	TRBJ1-1	12	TGTGCCTGGAGAGGGGTATTCACTGAAGCTTTCTTT	CAWRGVFTEAFF
TRBV11-2	many	-	TRBJ1-2	12	TGTGCCAGCAGCTTTTCCTTCTATGGCTACACCTTC	CASSFSFYGYTF
TRBV18	few	TRBD1	TRBJ2-5	14	TGTGCCAGCTCACCAGACAGGGTCCAAGAGACCCAGTACTTC	CASSPDRVQETQYF
TRBV28	-	-	TRBJ1-5	17	TGTGCCAGCAGTCTAACATCGGGGGGCAGAAGCAATCAGCCCCAGCATTTT	CASSLTSGGRSNQPQHF
TRBV7-3	many	-	TRBJ2-5	15	TGTGCCAGCAGTTCATCCGGAGGGGACCAAGAGACCCAGTACTTC	CASSSSGGDQETQYF
TRBV6-2/TRBV6-3	many	TRBD1	TRBJ2-3	15	TGTGCCAGCAGGGGACAGGCCCGTGGCACAGATACGCAGTATTTT	CASRGQARGTDTQYF